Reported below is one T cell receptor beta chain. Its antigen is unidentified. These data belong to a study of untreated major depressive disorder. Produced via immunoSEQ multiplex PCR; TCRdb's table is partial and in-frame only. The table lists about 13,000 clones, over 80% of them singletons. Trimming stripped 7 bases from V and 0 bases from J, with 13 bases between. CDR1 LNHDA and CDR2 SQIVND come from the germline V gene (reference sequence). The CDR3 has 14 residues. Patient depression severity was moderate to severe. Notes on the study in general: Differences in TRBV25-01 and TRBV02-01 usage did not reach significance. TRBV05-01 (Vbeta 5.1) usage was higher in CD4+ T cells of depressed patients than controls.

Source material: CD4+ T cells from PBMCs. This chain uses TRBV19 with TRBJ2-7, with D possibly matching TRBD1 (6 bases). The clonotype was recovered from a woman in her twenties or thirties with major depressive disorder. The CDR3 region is CASKAQGNSYEQYF. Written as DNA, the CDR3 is TGTGCCAGTAAGGCGCAGGGGAACTCCTACGAGCAGTACTTC.